This T cell receptor beta chain derives from a study of cytomegalovirus exposure and HLA in healthy donors. Concerning this clone itself: What it binds is not known. Relative to the germline gene, one junction end is altered; a read error may explain this.

General study points: Later work showed greater clonal expansion in HLA-associated TCR beta chains than in equally common others. In a later analysis, common viral pathogens appeared linked to several of the most significant clusters. Most of the TCR beta V segments (in an earlier analysis) were productive either about 87% or about 30% of the time. The study listed under 200 cytomegalovirus-associated TCR beta chains.

The germline V gene has CDR1 LGHNT and CDR2 FRNRAP. The CDR3 spans 17 residues. PCR used 60 Vbeta primers and 13 Jbeta primers. Sequenced by immunoSEQ multiplex PCR; TCRdb stores in-frame clones only, minus some. Seen here are 200,000 or so clones, more than 85% observed once, and the top ten hold roughly 0.2%. J is TRBJ2-7 and V is TRBV12-5, with TRBD2 matching 14 bases. The sequenced sample consisted of PBMCs. The TCR sequence derives from a girl under three years old in good health and CMV-seronegative. The CDR3 DNA sequence: TGTGCTAATGGTTGCGGGACTAGCGGGAGTTGGTCCTACGAGCAGTACTTC. This codes for CANGCGTSGSWSYEQYF.